These 9 T cell receptor beta chains originate from one sample sequenced in a study of blood T cell repertoires in COVID-19. Libraries were prepared by immunoSEQ multiplex PCR; TCRdb keeps only in-frame clonotypes and omits some of them. The sample lists about 240,000 clones, 70% to 90% occurring once. Source material: PBMCs or T cells enriched from blood (not recorded which). Receptor source: a woman aged 35 to 49 with acute COVID-19.

V usage is TRBV5-1 and J usage is TRBJ1-1; 10 bases line up with TRBD1. J was trimmed by 5 bases and V by 4 bases; bases with no gene match: 8. The CDR3 has 15 residues. Germline-derived CDR1 and CDR2 are SGHRS and YFSETQ. Here the CDR3 DNA reads TGCGCCAGCAGCCAAGGAGGGACAGGGGTAACTGAAGCTTTCTTT. Encoded protein: CASSQGGTGVTEAFF.

J is TRBJ2-7 and V is TRBV24-1; the match to TRBD2 covers 12 bases. V dropped 2 bases and J dropped 4; count of bases not matched to a gene: 5. The CDR3 sequence is 16 residues long. Germline CDR1 reads KGHDR; CDR2 reads SFDVKD. The CDR3 here is CATSDSSGTSGYEQYF. CDR3 nucleotide sequence: TGTGCCACCAGTGATTCGTCCGGGACTAGCGGGTACGAGCAGTACTTC.

The chain uses TRBV13 and TRBJ1-1; 8 bases agree with TRBD1. The CDR3 sequence is 12 residues long. V shed 5 bases and J 10 bases; nucleotides not matched to a gene: 6. CDR1 is PRHDT and CDR2 is FYEKMQ in the germline V gene (reference sequence). The CDR3 bases are TGTGCCAGCAGCAGAACCCAGGGGGCAGCTTTCTTT. It is translated as CASSRTQGAAFF.

Points on this clone: An end of the junction does not agree with germline; a read error may underlie this. The rearrangement links TRBV7-8 to TRBJ2-2; either TRBD1 or TRBD2 may supply D (6 bases each). The CDR3 totals 17 residues. Looked up from germline, CDR1 is SGHVS and CDR2 is FQNEAQ. CDR3 residues: CASSLARNRENTGELFF. In DNA form, the CDR3 reads TGTGCCAGCAGCCTAGCGCGGAACAGGGAGAACACCGGGGAGCTGTTTTTT.

The chain links TRBV5-1 to TRBJ2-7; 10 positions match TRBD1. J lost 2 bases, V lost 4 bases, and 6 bases had no gene match. The CDR3 has 15 residues. Germline V gives CDR1 SGHRS, CDR2 YFSETQ. The CDR3 sequence is CASSPSGQGPYEQYF. CDR3 nucleotides: TGCGCCAGCAGCCCATCGGGACAGGGGCCCTACGAGCAGTACTTC.

The DNA for the CDR3 is TGCAGCGTTGATTTCGTAGCGGGAAGGACCGGGGAGCTGTTTTTT. Amino acid sequence: CSVDFVAGRTGELFF. The chain links TRBV29-1 to TRBJ2-2, with 8 positions matching TRBD2. J gave up 5 bases and V 3 bases, and 8 bases lay outside the gene matches. The CDR3 loop spans 15 amino acids. The germline gives CDR1 SQVTM, CDR2 ANQGSEA.

A few counts support this clone. This rearrangement joins TRBV19 to TRBJ1-6; 7 nucleotides line up with TRBD1. Unmatched junction bases numbered 9, after V lost 5 bases and J lost 5 bases. The germline V gene encodes CDR1 LNHDA and CDR2 SQIVND (reference sequence). CDR3 size: 16 residues. The CDR3 protein is CASSRSGTANNSPLHF. The CDR3 DNA is TGTGCCAGTAGTCGGTCCGGGACAGCTAATAATTCACCCCTCCACTTT.

This CDR3 reads CAAKSTSGLSHEQYF. CDR3 DNA sequence: TGTGCCGCCAAATCGACTAGCGGGTTATCCCACGAGCAGTACTTC. The V gene is TRBV10-3, the J gene TRBJ2-7, with 10 positions matching TRBD2. There are 15 residues in the CDR3. With 11 bases clipped from V and 5 bases from J, the junction kept 15 bases outside the gene matches. Looked up from germline, CDR1 is ENHRY and CDR2 is SYGVKD.

The rearrangement uses TRBV7-8 and TRBJ2-5; 7 bases are a match to TRBD1. The CDR3 runs to 13 residues. CDR1 and CDR2 from the germline V gene are SGHVS and FQNEAQ. The trim removed 3 bases at V and 3 bases at J, leaving 1 base unmatched. CDR3 nucleotide sequence: TGTGCCAGCAGCTTCACAGGGGAAGAGACCCAGTACTTC. Translation gives CASSFTGEETQYF.